The rows below give T cell receptor beta chains drawn from one sample of a study of cytomegalovirus exposure and HLA in healthy donors. Assay used: immunoSEQ multiplex PCR; TCRdb lists only in-frame clones, some missing. The sample comprises under 250,000 clones, roughly 91% of which are singletons, and 2% to 2.5% rests with the top ten. The sample comprised PBMCs. These TCRs come from a woman aged 18-29 years in good health and CMV-seropositive. Both conserved end residues are part of each CDR3. The order of the fields is clone size, J gene, V gene, CDR3 protein. Size tells how often a clone was seen (once, few, many) or the class of an expanded clone, and some rows leave it out.

clone size: few; J gene: TRBJ1-5; V gene: TRBV29-1; CDR3 protein: CSVEGTGGQPQHF
clone size: once; J gene: TRBJ2-7; V gene: TRBV7-9; CDR3 protein: CASSSTSRMLTSYEQYF
clone size: NA; J gene: TRBJ1-3; V gene: TRBV28; CDR3 protein: CASSRDRGSGNTIYF
clone size: NA; J gene: TRBJ1-2; V gene: TRBV6-1; CDR3 protein: CASSEPGGRGYGYTF
clone size: NA; J gene: TRBJ2-1; V gene: TRBV28; CDR3 protein: CASSLILGLAGGPFYNEQFF
clone size: NA; J gene: TRBJ2-7; V gene: TRBV30; CDR3 protein: CAWSASGSAAYEQYF
clone size: NA; J gene: TRBJ2-5; V gene: TRBV4-2; CDR3 protein: CASSQEGSGSIETQYF
clone size: NA; J gene: TRBJ1-2; V gene: TRBV27; CDR3 protein: CASTLRGTGLNYGYTF
clone size: NA; J gene: TRBJ1-1; V gene: TRBV20-1; CDR3 protein: CSARGQGYAFF
clone size: NA; J gene: TRBJ2-7; V gene: TRBV19; CDR3 protein: CASSISGTSAFEQYF
clone size: NA; J gene: TRBJ2-7; V gene: TRBV5-6; CDR3 protein: CASRSSLGGGFTIYEQYF
clone size: few; J gene: TRBJ1-3; V gene: TRBV19; CDR3 protein: CASSKDRGDTIYF
clone size: NA; J gene: TRBJ1-1; V gene: TRBV4-1; CDR3 protein: CASSQRHPEVTEAFF
clone size: NA; J gene: TRBJ2-5; V gene: TRBV6-1; CDR3 protein: CASSEQFRTGAKTQYF
clone size: NA; J gene: TRBJ2-1; V gene: TRBV6-4; CDR3 protein: CASSAGSYNEQFF
clone size: NA; J gene: TRBJ2-3; V gene: TRBV6-5; CDR3 protein: CASSLGQTSGTDTQYF
clone size: NA; J gene: TRBJ2-1; V gene: TRBV7-2; CDR3 protein: CASSLLGLAGVVEQFF
clone size: NA; J gene: TRBJ2-1; V gene: TRBV25-1; CDR3 protein: CASSDGDYEQFF
clone size: NA; J gene: TRBJ2-2; V gene: TRBV28; CDR3 protein: CASIQQGAWVTGELFF
clone size: NA; J gene: TRBJ1-1; V gene: TRBV5-1; CDR3 protein: CASAARGGMNTEAFF
clone size: NA; J gene: TRBJ2-1; V gene: TRBV4-1; CDR3 protein: CASSQLPWTSGNNEQFF
clone size: NA; J gene: TRBJ1-1; V gene: TRBV6-5; CDR3 protein: CASSYGQMNTEAFF
clone size: NA; J gene: TRBJ2-1; V gene: TRBV27; CDR3 protein: CASGPLVAPNEQFF